These 8 T cell receptor beta chains came from one sample sequenced in a study of cytomegalovirus exposure and HLA in healthy donors. The PCR was carried out with 60 Vbeta primers and 13 Jbeta primers. The repertoire was sequenced with immunoSEQ multiplex PCR; TCRdb's copy has only in-frame clones and lacks some. The table lists around 200,000 clones, under 80% of them singletons. Source material: PBMCs. These receptors were obtained from a man under 40 in good health and CMV-seropositive.

This sequence joins TRBV7-2 and TRBJ2-1, with 12 bases identical to TRBD2. Germline CDR1 SGHTA, CDR2 FQGNSA. Trimming removed 6 bases from V and 5 bases from J; junction bases left unmatched: 5. The CDR3 has 15 amino acids. The CDR3 here is CASRQTSGRHNEQFF. DNA for the CDR3: TGTGCCAGCAGACAGACTAGCGGGAGACACAATGAGCAGTTCTTC.

The gene calls are TRBV28 and TRBJ2-2, with 7 bases aligning to TRBD1. With V trimmed by 1 base and J by 4 bases, 3 bases remained unmatched. Germline loops: CDR1 MDHEN, CDR2 SYDVKM. CDR3 size: 15 residues. CDR3 in DNA: TGTGCCAGCAGTTTATCGCCAGGGGGCACCGGGGAGCTGTTTTTT. It encodes CASSLSPGGTGELFF. Complete variable domain (other parts from reference TRBV28 and TRBJ2-2): DVKVTQSSRYLVKRTGEKVFLECVQDMDHENMFWYRQDPGLGLRLIYFSYDVKMKEKGDIPEGYSVSREKKERFSLILESASTNQTSMYLCASSLSPGGTGELFFGEGSRLTVL.

The table lists this clone with a few counts. The gene calls are TRBV27 and TRBJ2-2; D is unclear. V gave up 2 bases and J gave up 6 bases, with 10 bases separating them. Germline CDR1 and CDR2: MNHEY and SMNVEV (reference sequence). This CDR3 contains 14 residues. The CDR3 DNA reads TGTGCCAGCAGTTTAATTCCGCGGTCCGGGGAGCTGTTTTTT. It encodes CASSLIPRSGELFF.

The J gene is TRBJ2-1, the V gene TRBV5-1; TRBD2 agrees at 11 bases. V lost 9 bases, J lost 9 bases, and 14 bases stayed unmatched. This CDR3 spans 15 amino acids. The germline V gene has CDR1 SGHRS and CDR2 YFSETQ. CDR3 bases: TGCGCCACCCGATTAGGGACTAGCGGAGGGGGTGAGCAGTTCTTC. It specifies CATRLGTSGGGEQFF.

The chain couples TRBV19 to TRBJ1-2; tentatively, D is TRBD1 (5 bases). The length of the CDR3 is 14 residues. Germline values: CDR1 LNHDA, CDR2 SQIVND (reference sequence). V gave up 3 bases and J gave up 4 bases, with 12 bases separating them. CDR3 bases: TGTGCCAGTAGTATCGGGGGGGTCGCCTATGGCTACACCTTC. This gives the protein CASSIGGVAYGYTF.

The chain links TRBV9 to TRBJ2-3; 7 nucleotides match TRBD2. The CDR3 runs to 15 residues. The V gene end was trimmed by 3 bases and the J gene end by 1 base; junction bases not matched to a gene: 5. Germline V CDR1 and CDR2: SGDLS, YYNGEE. The CDR3: CASSGGGIGTDTQYF. CDR3 nucleotides: TGTGCCAGCAGCGGGGGGGGGATCGGCACAGATACGCAGTATTTT.

Points on this clone: One end of the junction varies from germline; a read error may be responsible. The sample carries other DNA sequences with the same CDR3. J is TRBJ1-1 and V is TRBV27, with a weak D call TRBD1 (6 bases). The CDR3 has 14 amino acids. Germline V gene sequence: CDR1 MNHEY, CDR2 SMNVEV (reference sequence). CDR3 amino acids: CASSFRGGGTEAFF. CDR3 in DNA: TGTGCCAGCAGCTTCCGAGGGGGTGGCACTGAAGCCTTCTTT.

V and J are TRBV5-8 and TRBJ2-7; 7 positions match TRBD2. V dropped 5 bases and J dropped 3; count of bases not matched to a gene: 8. Germline assignment: CDR1 SGHTS and CDR2 YDEGEE. The CDR3 extends over 14 amino acids. The CDR3 loop reads CASSSIGGSYEQYF. DNA of the CDR3: TGTGCCAGCAGTTCGATCGGGGGGAGCTACGAGCAGTACTTC. Looking up the rest from reference TRBV5-8 and TRBJ2-7 gives the full variable domain: EAGVTQSPTHLIKTRGQQATLRCSPISGHTSVYWYQQALGLGLQFLLWYDEGEERNRGNFPPRFSGRQFPNYSSELNVNALELEDSALYLCASSSIGGSYEQYFGPGTRLTVT.